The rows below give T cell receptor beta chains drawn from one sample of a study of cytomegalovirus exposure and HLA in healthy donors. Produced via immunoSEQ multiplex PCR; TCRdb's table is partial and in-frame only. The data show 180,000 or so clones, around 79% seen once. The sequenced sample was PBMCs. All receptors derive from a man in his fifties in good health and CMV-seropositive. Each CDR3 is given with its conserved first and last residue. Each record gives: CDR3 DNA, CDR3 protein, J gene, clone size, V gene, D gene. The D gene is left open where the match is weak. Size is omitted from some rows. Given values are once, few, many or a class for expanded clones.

DNA: TGTGCCAGCAGGGCCACGTCGGGGATTTCACCCCTCCACTTT
CDR3: CASRATSGISPLHF
J: TRBJ1-6
size: -
V: TRBV2
D: -

DNA: TGTGCCAGCAGCTTAGAAATCGGGACCCAGTACTTC
CDR3: CASSLEIGTQYF
J: TRBJ2-5
size: -
V: TRBV7-2
D: -

DNA: TGCACCAGCAGCCAAACTTTAGCGGGGGGGCCCGTAGAGACCCAGTACTTC
CDR3: CTSSQTLAGGPVETQYF
J: TRBJ2-5
size: -
V: TRBV1
D: -

DNA: TGCGCCAGCACCGTCCTAGGACTGGAGAACACTGAAGCTTTCTTT
CDR3: CASTVLGLENTEAFF
J: TRBJ1-1
size: -
V: TRBV5-1
D: -

DNA: TGTGCCAGCATCCCCTTGGGACAGGGTTTCCAGCCCCAGCATTTT
CDR3: CASIPLGQGFQPQHF
J: TRBJ1-5
size: many
V: TRBV6-1
D: TRBD1

DNA: TGTGCCAGCAGCCCCGGCGGGGAAGCCCGGGAGACCCAGTACTTC
CDR3: CASSPGGEARETQYF
J: TRBJ2-5
size: -
V: TRBV7-3
D: -

DNA: TGTGCCAGCACCCCGAAAGGGCCCCCAGCGGCCGGCTTGTATGAGCAGTTCTTC
CDR3: CASTPKGPPAAGLYEQFF
J: TRBJ2-1
size: -
V: TRBV4-2
D: -

DNA: TGTGCCAGCAGCCCCATAAGACAGAGGAACACTGAAGCTTTCTTT
CDR3: CASSPIRQRNTEAFF
J: TRBJ1-1
size: few
V: TRBV7-8
D: -

DNA: TGTGCCAGCAGTGTTAACAGTGATTATAGCAATCAGCCCCAGCATTTT
CDR3: CASSVNSDYSNQPQHF
J: TRBJ1-5
size: few
V: TRBV2
D: -

DNA: TGTGCCAGCAGTGAACTCACAGGGGACTATGGCTACACCTTC
CDR3: CASSELTGDYGYTF
J: TRBJ1-2
size: -
V: TRBV2
D: TRBD1

DNA: TGTGCCAGTGGGACAGGCAATCAGCCCCAGCATTTT
CDR3: CASGTGNQPQHF
J: TRBJ1-5
size: -
V: TRBV19
D: TRBD1

DNA: TGTGCCAGCAGCTTGTTGGGGGGACTAAATACCTACAATGAGCAGTTCTTC
CDR3: CASSLLGGLNTYNEQFF
J: TRBJ2-1
size: -
V: TRBV5-5
D: TRBD2

DNA: TGTGCCAGCAGCTTGGAGGCCGGGGCCGGGGAGCTGTTTTTT
CDR3: CASSLEAGAGELFF
J: TRBJ2-2
size: -
V: TRBV5-4
D: -

DNA: TGTGCCAGCAGCTTAGGAGCGGGGGGTGGCAATGAGCAGTTCTTC
CDR3: CASSLGAGGGNEQFF
J: TRBJ2-1
size: -
V: TRBV11-2
D: TRBD2

DNA: TGTGCCAGCAGTTTATTGGGGGGGGTAGACACCGGGGAGCTGTTTTTT
CDR3: CASSLLGGVDTGELFF
J: TRBJ2-2
size: -
V: TRBV27
D: TRBD2

DNA: TGTGCCAGCAGCTTAGGTGCGGGGGGGCCTGGAGATACGCAGTATTTT
CDR3: CASSLGAGGPGDTQYF
J: TRBJ2-3
size: -
V: TRBV11-1
D: TRBD2

DNA: TGTGCCAGCAGGATAGGGCAGGCGGGTTCTGGAAACACCATATATTTT
CDR3: CASRIGQAGSGNTIYF
J: TRBJ1-3
size: -
V: TRBV28
D: -

DNA: TGCGCCAGCAGTACACCTAGCACAGATACGCAGTATTTT
CDR3: CASSTPSTDTQYF
J: TRBJ2-3
size: -
V: TRBV5-1
D: -

DNA: TGTGCCAGCAGCCCCGGGACTAGCGGACTAAACTCCTACAATGAGCAGTTCTTC
CDR3: CASSPGTSGLNSYNEQFF
J: TRBJ2-1
size: -
V: TRBV11-2
D: TRBD2

DNA: TGCGCCAGCAGCTTGCGCTCAACAGGACAGGGGACCCTCTACGAGCAGTACTTC
CDR3: CASSLRSTGQGTLYEQYF
J: TRBJ2-7
size: -
V: TRBV5-1
D: TRBD1

DNA: TGTGCCAGCAGTTTCCCTAGCGGGGGTTATGAGCAGTTCTTC
CDR3: CASSFPSGGYEQFF
J: TRBJ2-1
size: -
V: TRBV5-6
D: TRBD2

DNA: TGCGCCAGCAGCCAAGAGGGCCTACCGCCCCAGCATTTT
CDR3: CASSQEGLPPQHF
J: TRBJ1-5
size: -
V: TRBV4-1
D: -

DNA: TGTGCCAGCAGGGAATATAGCGGGGGGTACACAGATACGCAGTATTTT
CDR3: CASREYSGGYTDTQYF
J: TRBJ2-3
size: -
V: TRBV5-4
D: TRBD2

DNA: TGCGCCAGCAGCCTAATGAGGGGTAGGACAGGGGACAATGAGCAGTTCTTC
CDR3: CASSLMRGRTGDNEQFF
J: TRBJ2-1
size: -
V: TRBV4-3
D: TRBD1

DNA: TGTGCCAGCTCACCACGGCAGGGAGGGCAGCCCCAGCATTTT
CDR3: CASSPRQGGQPQHF
J: TRBJ1-5
size: -
V: TRBV18
D: -

DNA: TGTGCCAGTAGCCCTTTCGGGGCTGGGGCCAACGTCCTGACTTTC
CDR3: CASSPFGAGANVLTF
J: TRBJ2-6
size: -
V: TRBV19
D: -

DNA: TGTGCCTGGGCGTGGACAGGGGGCCTAAAACTGTTTTTT
CDR3: CAWAWTGGLKLFF
J: TRBJ1-4
size: -
V: TRBV30
D: TRBD1

DNA: TGTGCCAGCAGTGACTATGGACAGGGGTTGGGTGAGCAGTTCTTC
CDR3: CASSDYGQGLGEQFF
J: TRBJ2-1
size: -
V: TRBV6-4
D: TRBD1

DNA: TGTGCCAGCAGCTTAGGGACAGGGGATAACTATGGCTACACCTTC
CDR3: CASSLGTGDNYGYTF
J: TRBJ1-2
size: -
V: TRBV5-6
D: TRBD1

DNA: TGTGCCAGTAGTGCCCAGACTAGCGGGGGCGGGGAGACCCAGTACTTC
CDR3: CASSAQTSGGGETQYF
J: TRBJ2-5
size: -
V: TRBV19
D: TRBD2